Reported below is one T cell receptor (beta chain). The target antigen is unknown. Germline CDR1 is SNHLY and CDR2 is FYNNEI. Trimming cost V 6 bases and J 4 bases; bases outside gene matches: 9. The CDR3 length is 17 residues. The sample belongs to a study of cytomegalovirus exposure and HLA in healthy donors. Findings and caveats of the study: Later analysis identified a missense DCLRE1C variant that was linked to TCR beta V- and J-gene trimming. Cytomegalovirus-associated TCR beta chains were listed, numbering more than 150.

The PCR had 60 Vbeta and 13 Jbeta primers. Method: immunoSEQ multiplex PCR; TCRdb's copy keeps in-frame clones and lacks some. Found here are roughly 190,000 clones, about four fifths of them singletons; the top ten hold over 2%. The rearrangement links TRBV2 to TRBJ2-1, with 13 positions matching TRBD2. The receptor's source is a woman aged 50 to 60 in good health and CMV-seropositive. The sequencing sample was made of PBMCs. The CDR3 protein is CASRGPGLAGAYNEQFF. The CDR3 region has the DNA TGTGCCAGCAGGGGCCCCGGACTAGCGGGGGCGTACAATGAGCAGTTCTTC.